This T cell receptor beta chain was sequenced for a study of shared clonotypes between healthy human individuals. This clone is a singleton in its sample. After removal of 1 base from V and 0 bases from J, the junction contained 13 bases not matched to a gene. The CDR3 covers 20 residues. The V gene's germline CDR1 is SGHVS and CDR2 FQNEAQ. Data came from immunoSEQ multiplex PCR; TCRdb stores just in-frame clones and leaves some out. Here the sample spans under 1,100,000 clones, about 75% being singletons. The sample taken for sequencing was memory CD4+ T cells sorted from blood. Subset given: CD45RA-negative fraction. The rearrangement links TRBV7-8 to TRBJ2-7; the match to TRBD2 covers 12 bases. This clonotype was sampled from a man between 18 and 29 years old in good health. Here the CDR3 DNA reads TGTGCCAGCAGCTTAGGACTTTCCCTTCTAGCGGGAGGGACCTCCTACGAGCAGTACTTC. It codes for CASSLGLSLLAGGTSYEQYF.